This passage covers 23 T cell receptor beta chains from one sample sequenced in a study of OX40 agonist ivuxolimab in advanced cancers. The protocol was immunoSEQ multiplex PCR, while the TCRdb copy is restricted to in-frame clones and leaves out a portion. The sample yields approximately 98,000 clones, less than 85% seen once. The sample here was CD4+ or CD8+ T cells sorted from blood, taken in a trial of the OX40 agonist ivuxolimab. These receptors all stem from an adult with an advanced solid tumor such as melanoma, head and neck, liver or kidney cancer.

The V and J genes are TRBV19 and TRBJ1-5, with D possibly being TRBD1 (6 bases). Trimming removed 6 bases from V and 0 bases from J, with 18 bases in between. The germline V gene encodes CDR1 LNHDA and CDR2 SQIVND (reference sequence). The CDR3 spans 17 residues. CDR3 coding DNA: TGTGCCAGTAGGAGAACCAAGGGGGGGTATAGCAATCAGCCCCAGCATTTT. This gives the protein CASRRTKGGYSNQPQHF.

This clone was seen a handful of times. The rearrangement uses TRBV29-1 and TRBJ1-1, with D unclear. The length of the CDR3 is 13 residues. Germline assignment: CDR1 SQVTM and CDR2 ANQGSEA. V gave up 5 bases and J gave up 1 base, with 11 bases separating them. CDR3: CSVSQKQNTEAFF. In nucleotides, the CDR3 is TGCAGCGTTAGCCAGAAACAGAACACTGAAGCTTTCTTT. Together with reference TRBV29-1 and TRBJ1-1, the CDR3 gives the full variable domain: SAVISQKPSRDICQRGTSLTIQCQVDSQVTMMFWYRQQPGQSLTLIATANQGSEATYESGFVIDKFPISRPNLTFSTLTVSNMSPEDSSIYLCSVSQKQNTEAFFGQGTRLTVV.

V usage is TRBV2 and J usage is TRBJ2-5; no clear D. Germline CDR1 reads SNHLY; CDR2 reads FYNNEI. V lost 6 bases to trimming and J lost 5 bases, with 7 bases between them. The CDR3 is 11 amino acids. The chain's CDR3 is CASRDGETQYF. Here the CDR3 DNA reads TGTGCCAGCAGGGATGGGGAGACCCAGTACTTC.

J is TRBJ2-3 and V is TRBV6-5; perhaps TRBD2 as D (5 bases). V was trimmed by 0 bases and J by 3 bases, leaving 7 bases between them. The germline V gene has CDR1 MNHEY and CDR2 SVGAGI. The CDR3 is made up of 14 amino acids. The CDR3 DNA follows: TGTGCCAGCAGTTACTCCGGGGAGACAGATACGCAGTATTTT. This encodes CASSYSGETDTQYF.

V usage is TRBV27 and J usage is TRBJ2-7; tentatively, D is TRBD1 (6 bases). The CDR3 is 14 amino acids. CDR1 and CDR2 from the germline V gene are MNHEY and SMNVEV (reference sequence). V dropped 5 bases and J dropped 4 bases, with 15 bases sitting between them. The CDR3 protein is CASSPSGVIYEQYF. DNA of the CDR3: TGTGCCAGCAGTCCATCAGGGGTTATTTACGAGCAGTACTTC.

CDR3 residues: CASSSGQASTDTQYF. The CDR3 region has the DNA TGTGCCAGCAGCTCCGGACAGGCTAGCACAGATACGCAGTATTTT. The chain is built from TRBV7-9 and TRBJ2-3; 7 bases are a match to TRBD1. V dropped 4 bases and J dropped 0; count of bases not matched to a gene: 4. Per the germline V gene, CDR1 is SEHNR and CDR2 is FQNEAQ (reference sequence). The CDR3 extends over 15 amino acids.

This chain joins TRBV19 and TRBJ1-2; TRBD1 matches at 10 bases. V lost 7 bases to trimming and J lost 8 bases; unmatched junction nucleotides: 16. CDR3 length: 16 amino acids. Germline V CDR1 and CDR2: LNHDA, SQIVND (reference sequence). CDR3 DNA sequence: TGTGCCAGTACTGCTGGACTGACAGGGGGCCTTTTAGGCTACACCTTC. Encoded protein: CASTAGLTGGLLGYTF. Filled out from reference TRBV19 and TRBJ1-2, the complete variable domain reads DGGITQSPKYLFRKEGQNVTLSCEQNLNHDAMYWYRQDPGQGLRLIYYSQIVNDFQKGDIAEGYSVSREKKESFPLTVTSAQKNPTAFYLCASTAGLTGGLLGYTFGSGTRLTVV.

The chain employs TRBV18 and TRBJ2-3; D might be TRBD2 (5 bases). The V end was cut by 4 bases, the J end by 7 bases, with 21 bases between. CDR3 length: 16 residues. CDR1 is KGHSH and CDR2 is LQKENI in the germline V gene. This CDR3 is CASSLRDPPLSNTQYF. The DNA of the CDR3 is TGTGCCAGCTCACTTCGGGATCCTCCATTGTCGAATACGCAGTATTTT.

This CDR3 reads CASSSRGGPEDTQYF. CDR3 DNA sequence: TGTGCCAGCAGTTCCCGGGGGGGCCCTGAAGATACGCAGTATTTT. V usage is TRBV6-5 and J usage is TRBJ2-3; 8 bases agree with TRBD2. V shed 4 bases, J shed 5 bases, and the junction held 8 bases outside the gene matches. CDR1 is MNHEY and CDR2 is SVGAGI in the germline V gene. CDR3 length: 15 residues.

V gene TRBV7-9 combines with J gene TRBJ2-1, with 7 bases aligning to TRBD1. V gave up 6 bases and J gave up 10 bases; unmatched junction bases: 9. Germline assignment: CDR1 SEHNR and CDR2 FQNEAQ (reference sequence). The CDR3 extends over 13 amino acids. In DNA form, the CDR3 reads TGTGCCAGCAGGTACGAGGGGGCAGGGGAGCAGTTCTTC. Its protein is CASRYEGAGEQFF.

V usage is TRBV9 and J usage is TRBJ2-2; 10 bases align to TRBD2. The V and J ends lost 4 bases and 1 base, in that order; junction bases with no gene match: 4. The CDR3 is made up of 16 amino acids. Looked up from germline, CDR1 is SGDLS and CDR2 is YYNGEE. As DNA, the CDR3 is TGTGCCAGCAGCCTCCAGCGGGAGGGGAACACCGGGGAGCTGTTTTTT. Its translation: CASSLQREGNTGELFF.

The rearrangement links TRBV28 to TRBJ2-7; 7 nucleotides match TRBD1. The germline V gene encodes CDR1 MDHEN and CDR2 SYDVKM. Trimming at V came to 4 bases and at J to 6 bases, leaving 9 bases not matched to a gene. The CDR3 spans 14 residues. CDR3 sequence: CASSSSGTVGEQYF. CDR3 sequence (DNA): TGTGCCAGCAGTTCGTCGGGGACAGTAGGCGAGCAGTACTTC.

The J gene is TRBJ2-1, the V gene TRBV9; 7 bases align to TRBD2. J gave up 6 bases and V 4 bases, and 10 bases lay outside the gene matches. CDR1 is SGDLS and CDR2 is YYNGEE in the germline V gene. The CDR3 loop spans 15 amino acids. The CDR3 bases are TGTGCCAGCAGCCTGCTGGGACTACCCTCCAATGAGCAGTTCTTC. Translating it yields CASSLLGLPSNEQFF.

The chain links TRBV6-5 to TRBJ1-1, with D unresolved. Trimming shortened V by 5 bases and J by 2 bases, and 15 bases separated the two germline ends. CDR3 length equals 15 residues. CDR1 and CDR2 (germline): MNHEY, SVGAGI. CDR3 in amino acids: CASSPGGEVNTEAFF. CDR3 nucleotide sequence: TGTGCCAGCAGTCCCGGCGGAGAGGTCAACACTGAAGCTTTCTTT.

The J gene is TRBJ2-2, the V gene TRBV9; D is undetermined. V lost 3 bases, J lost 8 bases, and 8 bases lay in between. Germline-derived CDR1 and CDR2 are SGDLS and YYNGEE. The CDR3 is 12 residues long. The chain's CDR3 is CASSARWGELFF. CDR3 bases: TGTGCCAGCAGCGCCCGGTGGGGGGAGCTGTTTTTT.

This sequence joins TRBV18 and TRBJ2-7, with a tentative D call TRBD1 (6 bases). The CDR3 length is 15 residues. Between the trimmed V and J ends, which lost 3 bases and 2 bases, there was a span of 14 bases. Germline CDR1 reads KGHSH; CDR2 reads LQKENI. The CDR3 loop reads CASSPRSGATYEQYF. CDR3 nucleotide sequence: TGTGCCAGCTCACCCCGTTCAGGGGCTACCTACGAGCAGTACTTC.

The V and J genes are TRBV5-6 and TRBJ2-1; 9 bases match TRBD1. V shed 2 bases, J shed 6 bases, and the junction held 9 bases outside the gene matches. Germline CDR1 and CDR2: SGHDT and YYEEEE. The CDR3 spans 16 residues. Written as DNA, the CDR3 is TGTGCCAGCAGCTTTTCCGGGACAGGGACTTTCAATGAGCAGTTCTTC. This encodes CASSFSGTGTFNEQFF. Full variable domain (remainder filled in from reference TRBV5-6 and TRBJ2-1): DAGVTQSPTHLIKTRGQQVTLRCSPKSGHDTVSWYQQALGQGPQFIFQYYEEEERQRGNFPDRFSGHQFPNYSSELNVNALLLGDSALYLCASSFSGTGTFNEQFFGPGTRLTVL.

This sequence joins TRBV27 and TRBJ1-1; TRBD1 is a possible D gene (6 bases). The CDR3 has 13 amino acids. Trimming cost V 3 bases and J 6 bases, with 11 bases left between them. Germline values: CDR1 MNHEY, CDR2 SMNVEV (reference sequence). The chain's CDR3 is CASSLGRQAEAFF. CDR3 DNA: TGTGCCAGCAGTTTGGGTAGACAGGCTGAAGCTTTCTTT.

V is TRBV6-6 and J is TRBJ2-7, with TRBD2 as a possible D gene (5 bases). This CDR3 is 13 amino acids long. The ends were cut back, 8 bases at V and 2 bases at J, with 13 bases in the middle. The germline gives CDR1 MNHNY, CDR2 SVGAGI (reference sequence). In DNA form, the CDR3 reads TGTGCCAGCGGCGAGGCCGGGACCTACGAGCAGTACTTC. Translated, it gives CASGEAGTYEQYF.

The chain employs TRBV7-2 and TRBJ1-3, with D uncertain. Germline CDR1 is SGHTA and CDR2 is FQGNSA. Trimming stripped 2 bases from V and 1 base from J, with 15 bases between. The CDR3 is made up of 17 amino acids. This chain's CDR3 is CASSLRRAGSSGNTIYF. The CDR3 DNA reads TGTGCCAGCAGCTTACGCCGGGCCGGTAGTTCTGGAAACACCATATATTTT. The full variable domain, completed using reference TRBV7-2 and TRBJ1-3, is GAGVSQSPSNKVTEKGKDVELRCDPISGHTALYWYRQSLGQGLEFLIYFQGNSAPDKSGLPSDRFSAERTGGSVSTLTIQRTQQEDSAVYLCASSLRRAGSSGNTIYFGEGSWLTVV.

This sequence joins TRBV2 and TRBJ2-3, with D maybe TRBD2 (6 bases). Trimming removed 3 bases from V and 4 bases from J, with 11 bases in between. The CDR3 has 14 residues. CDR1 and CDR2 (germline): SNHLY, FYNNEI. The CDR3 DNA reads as TGTGCCAGCAGTGAGCGAGGGAGGCCAGATACGCAGTATTTT. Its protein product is CASSERGRPDTQYF.

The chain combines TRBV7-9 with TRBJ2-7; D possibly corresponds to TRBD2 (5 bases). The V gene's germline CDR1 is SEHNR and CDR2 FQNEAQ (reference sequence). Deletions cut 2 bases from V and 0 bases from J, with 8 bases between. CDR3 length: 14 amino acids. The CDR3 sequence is CASSLTGGSYEQYF. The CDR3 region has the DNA TGTGCCAGCAGCTTAACTGGAGGCTCCTACGAGCAGTACTTC.

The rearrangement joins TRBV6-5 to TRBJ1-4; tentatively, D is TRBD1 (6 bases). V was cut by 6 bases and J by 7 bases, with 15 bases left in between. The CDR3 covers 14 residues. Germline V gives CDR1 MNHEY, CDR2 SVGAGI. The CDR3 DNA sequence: TGTGCCAGCAGCACAAGGGGGGGCGGTGAAAAACTGTTTTTT. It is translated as CASSTRGGGEKLFF.